These 22 T cell receptor beta chains share one sample of origin, sequenced in a study of blood T cells in healthy people across ages. A J-beta primer mix and a sample-barcoded 5' primer were used in a second PCR of about 7 to 12 cycles. TCRdb re-derived calls from the 5' RACE reads in MiXCR, one entry per CDR3 protein. Of approximately 770,000 distinct CDR3 sequences listed, about three fifths are singletons. The source material was blood. The receptors were sampled from a man aged 30-40 years in good health.

J is TRBJ1-1 and V is TRBV20-1; possible D gene TRBD1, 5 bases. This CDR3 is built from 14 residues. The V end was cut by 7 bases, the J end by 0 bases, with 15 bases between. Per germline, CDR1 DFQATT and CDR2 SNEGSKA (reference sequence). As DNA, the CDR3 is TGCAGTGTTTCGGCAGGGTGGTTGAACACTGAAGCTTTCTTT. It is translated as CSVSAGWLNTEAFF.

The chain combines TRBV5-1 with TRBJ2-3; TRBD2 agrees at 10 bases. After removal of 2 bases from V and 2 bases from J, the junction contained 5 bases not matched to a gene. This CDR3 region has 16 residues. Looked up from germline, CDR1 is SGHRS and CDR2 is YFSETQ. In DNA form, the CDR3 reads TGCGCCAGCAGCTTACAAGCGGGGGGGAACACAGATACGCAGTATTTT. Translated, it gives CASSLQAGGNTDTQYF. The full variable domain, its missing parts supplied by reference TRBV5-1 and TRBJ2-3, is KAGVTQTPRYLIKTRGQQVTLSCSPISGHRSVSWYQQTPGQGLQFLFEYFSETQRNKGNFPGRFSGRQFSNSRSEMNVSTLELGDSALYLCASSLQAGGNTDTQYFGPGTRLTVL.

The chain joins TRBV10-3 to TRBJ2-6; TRBD1 is a possible D gene (6 bases). V lost 11 bases and J 0 bases, leaving 14 bases between the germline ends. The length of the CDR3 is 15 residues. Germline-derived CDR1 and CDR2 are ENHRY and SYGVKD. The CDR3 sequence: CALRDTRSGANVLTF. CDR3 bases: TGTGCCCTCCGGGACACCCGCTCTGGGGCCAACGTCCTGACTTTC.

The chain joins TRBV25-1 to TRBJ1-4; 11 positions match TRBD1. The junction had 4 bases not matched to a gene; V was cut back by 3 bases and J by 7 bases. The CDR3 contains 15 residues. Per germline, CDR1 MGHDK and CDR2 SYGVNS. The CDR3 protein is CASSELGTGGEKLFF. The CDR3 DNA reads TGTGCCAGCAGTGAGCTCGGGACAGGGGGTGAAAAACTGTTTTTT.

V and J are TRBV9 and TRBJ1-2; D is ambiguous. The CDR3 runs to 17 residues. V gave up 0 bases and J gave up 8 bases, with 23 bases separating them. Germline V CDR1 and CDR2: SGDLS, YYNGEE. The CDR3 is CASSVGRQLRTLGGYTF. The CDR3 DNA reads as TGTGCCAGCAGCGTAGGACGGCAATTGCGGACTCTGGGGGGCTACACCTTC.

Regarding this clonotype: Being one base from a much bigger clone, this may be a read error. The chain links TRBV6-5 to TRBJ2-1; D gene uncertain. CDR1 and CDR2 (germline): MNHEY, SVGAGI. CDR3 length: 13 residues. The ends were cut back, 8 bases at V and 8 bases at J, with 16 bases in the middle. The DNA for the CDR3 is TGTGCCAGCCGTGTCCCCTCAGCACATGAGCAGTTCTTC. This encodes CASRVPSAHEQFF.

The chain combines TRBV28 with TRBJ1-2, with TRBD1 as a possible D gene (6 bases). Germline-derived CDR1 and CDR2 are MDHEN and SYDVKM. This CDR3 has 14 amino acids. Trimming stripped 6 bases from V and 6 bases from J, with 17 bases between. CDR3 in amino acids: CASSVGGGSNGYTF. The CDR3 nucleotides are TGTGCCAGCAGCGTAGGAGGGGGTAGTAATGGCTACACCTTC.

V usage is TRBV6-1 and J usage is TRBJ2-1; tentative D call: TRBD1 (6 bases). Germline CDR1 MNHNS, CDR2 SASEGT. Trimming pared 6 bases from V and 10 bases from J, leaving 13 bases between. CDR3 length: 12 residues. The CDR3 DNA reads as TGTGCCAGCAGGGCGGACAGTCCGGAGCAGTTCTTC. Protein: CASRADSPEQFF.

The chain carries TRBV20-1 and TRBJ2-3, with D unclear. The CDR3 contains 13 residues. The germline gives CDR1 DFQATT, CDR2 SNEGSKA (reference sequence). Trimming shortened V by 4 bases and J by 0 bases, and 8 bases separated the two germline ends. The CDR3 DNA is TGCAGTGCTAAGGCAACTAGCACAGATACGCAGTATTTT. This gives the protein CSAKATSTDTQYF.

V gene TRBV3-1 combines with J gene TRBJ1-1, with D hard to call. The V gene lost 1 base and the J gene lost 4 bases, with 7 bases spanning the gap. In germline, CDR1 is LGHDT, CDR2 YNNKEL (reference sequence). CDR3 length: 13 residues. DNA of the CDR3: TGTGCCAGCAGCCAAGCACGGTTCACTGAAGCTTTCTTT. This sequence encodes CASSQARFTEAFF.

This clonotype appeared a few times. V and J are TRBV7-2 and TRBJ2-5; no definite D call. The V gene lost 4 bases and the J gene lost 6 bases, with 9 bases spanning the gap. There are 12 residues in the CDR3. Germline loops: CDR1 SGHTA, CDR2 FQGNSA. This CDR3 reads CASSSSTQTQYF. CDR3 DNA sequence: TGTGCCAGCAGCTCCTCAACCCAGACCCAGTACTTC.

The chain employs TRBV27 and TRBJ2-5; TRBD1 aligns across 8 bases. This CDR3 comprises 15 residues. The junction had 9 bases not matched to a gene; V was cut back by 5 bases and J by 4 bases. Per germline, CDR1 MNHEY and CDR2 SMNVEV (reference sequence). Written as DNA, the CDR3 is TGTGCCAGCAGTCGCCAAGGACAGGGAGGAGAGACCCAGTACTTC. This sequence encodes CASSRQGQGGETQYF.

The chain combines TRBV6-1 with TRBJ1-2; D unclear. The V end was cut by 7 bases, the J end by 4 bases, with 19 bases between. Germline-derived CDR1 and CDR2 are MNHNS and SASEGT. The CDR3 sequence is 15 residues long. The CDR3 here is CASNSLGDPGYGYTF. Here the CDR3 DNA reads TGTGCCAGCAATTCACTTGGGGATCCTGGCTATGGCTACACCTTC.

This chain joins TRBV11-2 and TRBJ2-7, with D unresolved. The CDR3 covers 11 residues. Germline V gene data show CDR1 as SGHAT and CDR2 as FQNNGV. Trimming pared 5 bases from V and 7 bases from J, leaving 9 bases between. CDR3 protein: CASSMGVEQYF. The DNA of the CDR3 is TGTGCCAGCAGCATGGGTGTGGAGCAGTACTTC.

This clonotype was picked up a small number of times. The rearrangement joins TRBV12-3 or TRBV12-4 to TRBJ2-3; no definite D call. CDR3 size: 13 residues. V was trimmed by 7 bases and J by 2 bases, leaving 10 bases between them. The CDR3 is CASKKLATDTQYF. CDR3 in DNA: TGTGCCAGCAAGAAGTTGGCCACAGATACGCAGTATTTT.

The chain uses TRBV6-5 and TRBJ2-1, with TRBD2 matching over 9 bases. The closer fit of TRBJ2-7 to the DNA end suggests the J call may be wrong. The CDR3 length is 15 residues. Per germline, CDR1 MNHEY and CDR2 SVGAGI. The CDR3 spells CASSLGTSLYNEQYF. CDR3 DNA sequence: TGTGCCAGCAGCCTCGGGACTAGCCTGTACAATGAGCAGTACTTC.

The chain employs TRBV28 and TRBJ2-7; 9 bases map to TRBD1. The V segment lost 2 bases and the J segment 12 bases; nucleotides outside the gene matches: 17. Looked up from germline, CDR1 is MDHEN and CDR2 is SYDVKM. The CDR3 consists of 16 residues. CDR3 region: CASSLEQRTGADGRYF. The CDR3 DNA reads TGTGCCAGCAGTTTAGAACAGAGGACAGGGGCTGATGGCAGGTACTTC.

On this clonotype: The junction differs from germline at one of its ends, possibly a read error. The V and J genes are TRBV7-2 and TRBJ1-2; 8 nucleotides match TRBD1. The CDR3 consists of 14 residues. Germline CDR1 and CDR2: SGHTA and FQGNSA. CDR3 bases: TGTGCCAGCACAGGGACAGGAGGAGACTATGGCTGCACCTTC. Translated: CASTGTGGDYGCTF.

The chain combines TRBV27 with TRBJ1-1; TRBD1 might be the D (6 bases). V shed 6 bases and J shed 1 base, with 15 bases lying between them. This CDR3 comprises 15 residues. CDR1 is MNHEY and CDR2 is SMNVEV in the germline V gene (reference sequence). Here the CDR3 DNA reads TGTGCCAGCAGGGGCCGGACAGAATCGAACACTGAAGCTTTCTTT. It translates to CASRGRTESNTEAFF.

This clonotype occurred once. The chain joins TRBV5-5 to TRBJ2-1; the D gene could be TRBD1 or TRBD2 (6 bases each). This CDR3 contains 14 residues. Germline V gene data show CDR1 as SGHKS and CDR2 as YYEKEE (reference sequence). With 5 bases removed from V and 9 bases from J, the gap between germline ends came to 18 bases. The CDR3 nucleotides read TGTGCCAGCAGTCTCGGGGGCTTACTTGGTGAGCAGTTCTTC. Amino acid sequence: CASSLGGLLGEQFF. Supplemented by reference TRBV5-5 and TRBJ2-1, the full variable domain reads DAGVTQSPTHLIKTRGQQVTLRCSPISGHKSVSWYQQVLGQGPQFIFQYYEKEERGRGNFPDRFSARQFPNYSSELNVNALLLGDSALYLCASSLGGLLGEQFFGPGTRLTVL.

This chain uses TRBV28 with TRBJ2-3; D is possibly TRBD2 (6 bases). The CDR3 length is 15 residues. Trimming removed 7 bases at V and 1 base at J, with 15 bases between. CDR1 and CDR2 from the germline V gene are MDHEN and SYDVKM. Written as DNA, the CDR3 is TGTGCCAGCAATTCACCGGGAGCACGCACAGATACGCAGTATTTT. It is translated as CASNSPGARTDTQYF.

Only one count was recorded for this clonotype. CDR3: CATATPGNNSPLHF. CDR3 bases: TGTGCCACCGCGACGCCCGGGAATAATTCACCCCTCCACTTT. This chain uses TRBV6-6 with TRBJ1-6; no clear D. The CDR3 spans 14 residues. Germline CDR1 MNHNY, CDR2 SVGAGI (reference sequence). V shed 10 bases and J shed 5 bases, with 15 bases lying between them.